A single TCR beta chain is shown here with its context. This clonotype was counted a few times. What antigen it recognizes has not been identified. No base-level quality is on record; no much larger clone is a single base apart. TCR beta VDJ combination and CDR3 sequence profiling used genomic DNA as the template. TCR repertoire sequencing was run on an Illumina HiSeq 2000. The paper's processing steps were these. TRBV/TRBJ rearrangement plots, CDR3 size and DJ length profiles, and Simpson's diversity index were used to evaluate the repertoires. The most abundant DNA sequence in the deep sequencing data was taken as the immunodominant clone. CDR3 amino acid sequences were screened for sharing across subjects and were compared with published repertoires and the VDJdb database. The raw public reads went through TCRdb reprocessing: fastp at Q25, MiXCR clone calling, in-frame beta chains kept. Records with the same CDR3 protein are collapsed into one entry carrying the most frequent genes and DNA. These V and J calls derive from TCRdb rather than the authors' analysis. Across this sample there are roughly 190,000 distinct CDR3 sequences, with more than 45% seen only once. The ten biggest clones cover around 9.7% of the sample.

This sample was taken from a study of CD8+CD57+ T cells in acquired aplastic anemia (dated by TCRdb to the late 2010s). Context from the whole study: Extracted DNA from sorted CD4+ and CD8+ cells averaged approximately 3 ug, ranging from roughly 0.17 to 27.4 ug. A CD8+CD57+ expansion meant a frequency higher than the mean frequency seen in healthy subjects. On the study overall, not on this receptor specifically: Between patients and healthy controls, no significant difference in CD8+ Simpson's diversity was found (P=0.060). Roughly 30 CD8+ CDR3 sequences were shared between patients and controls but appeared highly expressed in patients and within their immunodominant clones.

The patients picked for sequencing were ones in whom flow cytometry had shown an expansion of CD8+CD57+ cells. Severe acquired aplastic anemia was diagnosed in all patients according to International Study of Aplastic Anemia and Agranulocytosis and Camitta criteria. At the time blood was sampled, none of the patients had received any therapy. TCR repertoires of sorted CD4+ and CD8+ blood T cells from severe aplastic anemia patients and healthy subjects were deep-sequenced in the study. In the USA, patient enrollment took place under clinicaltrials.gov protocols 00001620, 01623167, 00001397, 00071045, 00081523 and 00961064. Ficoll-Paque density gradient centrifugation was used to isolate peripheral blood mononuclear cells. Before DNA extraction, CD4+ and CD8+ T cells were sorted by FACS or by magnetic beads. What was sequenced was sorted CD4+, CD8+, or CD8+CD57+ T cells (not recorded which) from PBMCs. This receptor was identified in a human donor with aplastic anemia.

The DNA is as follows: TGCAGCGTTGCCCCGGGACAGGGAGCCTACGAGCAGTACTTC. Translated, it gives CSVAPGQGAYEQYF. The sequence links TRBV29-1 to TRBJ2-7; 9 central bases correspond to TRBD1. The germline V gene provides CDR1 SQVTM and CDR2 ANQGSEA. From the cysteine up to the phenylalanine, the CDR3 has a length of 14 residues. This entry keeps only the CDR3 DNA: 42 bases, framed from base 1. V ends up 4 bases short and J 2 bases short, with an unmatched junction base count of 6.